A single T cell receptor beta chain is shown here with its context. The protocol was immunoSEQ multiplex PCR, while the TCRdb copy is restricted to in-frame clones and leaves out a portion. The table has 120,000 to 150,000 clones, approximately 87% seen once. The sample comes from a study of radiation and T cells in renal cell carcinoma. As for time point: baseline pretreatment blood. Treatment indicated: 15 Gy SBRT to primary tumor, nephrectomy 4 weeks later. The CDR3 extends over 13 amino acids. The germline CDR1 and CDR2 sequences are SGHRS and YFSETQ. The V and J ends lost 4 bases and 6 bases respectively, with 12 bases between them.

The sequencing used blood, collected from a patient whose treatment included radiotherapy and nephrectomy. The receptor was derived from a woman aged 45-65 years with renal cell carcinoma. The rearrangement links TRBV5-1 to TRBJ2-3; no clear D. The CDR3 DNA is TGCGCCAGCAGCCCCCTTTCAGCGGATACGCAGTATTTT. It codes for CASSPLSADTQYF.